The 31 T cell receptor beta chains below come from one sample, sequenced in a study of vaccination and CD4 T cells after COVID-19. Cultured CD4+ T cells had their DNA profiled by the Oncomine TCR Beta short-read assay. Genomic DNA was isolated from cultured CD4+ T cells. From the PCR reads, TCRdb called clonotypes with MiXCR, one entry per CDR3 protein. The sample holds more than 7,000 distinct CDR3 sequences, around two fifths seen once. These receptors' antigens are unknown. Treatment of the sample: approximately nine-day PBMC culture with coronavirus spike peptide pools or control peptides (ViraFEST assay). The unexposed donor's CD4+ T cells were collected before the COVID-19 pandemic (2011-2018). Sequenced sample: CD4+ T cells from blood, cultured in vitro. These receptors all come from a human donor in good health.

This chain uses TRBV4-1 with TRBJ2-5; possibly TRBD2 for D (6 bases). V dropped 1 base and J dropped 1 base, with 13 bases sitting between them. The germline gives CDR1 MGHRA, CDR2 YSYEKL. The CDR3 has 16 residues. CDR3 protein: CASSQVGVGGQETQYF. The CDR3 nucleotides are TGCGCCAGCAGCCAAGTCGGGGTGGGGGGCCAAGAGACCCAGTACTTC.

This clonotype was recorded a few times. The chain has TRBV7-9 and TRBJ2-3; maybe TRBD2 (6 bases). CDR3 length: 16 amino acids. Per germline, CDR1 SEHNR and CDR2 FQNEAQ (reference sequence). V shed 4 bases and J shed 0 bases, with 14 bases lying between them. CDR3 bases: TGTGCCAGCAGCTCTCCGGGACTCACTAGCACAGATACGCAGTATTTT. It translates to CASSSPGLTSTDTQYF.

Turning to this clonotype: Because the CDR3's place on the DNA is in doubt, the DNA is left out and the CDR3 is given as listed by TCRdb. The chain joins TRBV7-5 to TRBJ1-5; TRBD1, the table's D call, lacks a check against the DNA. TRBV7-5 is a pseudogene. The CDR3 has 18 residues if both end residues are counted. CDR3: CISVPEAPDRYSNQPQHF.

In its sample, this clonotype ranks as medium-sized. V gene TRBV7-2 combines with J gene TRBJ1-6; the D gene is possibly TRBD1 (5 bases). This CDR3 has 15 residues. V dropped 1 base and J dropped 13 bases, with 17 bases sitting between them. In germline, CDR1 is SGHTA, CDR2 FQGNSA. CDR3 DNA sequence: TGTGCCAGCAGCTTAGGAGCTGGGGGGAAGCGTCCCCTCCACTTT. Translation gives CASSLGAGGKRPLHF.

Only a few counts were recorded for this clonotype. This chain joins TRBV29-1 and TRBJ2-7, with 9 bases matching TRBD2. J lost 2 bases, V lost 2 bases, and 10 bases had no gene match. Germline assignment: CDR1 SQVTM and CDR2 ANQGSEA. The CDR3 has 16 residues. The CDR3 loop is CSVEFPTSGPTYEQYF. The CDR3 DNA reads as TGCAGCGTTGAATTCCCGACTAGCGGACCCACCTACGAGCAGTACTTC.

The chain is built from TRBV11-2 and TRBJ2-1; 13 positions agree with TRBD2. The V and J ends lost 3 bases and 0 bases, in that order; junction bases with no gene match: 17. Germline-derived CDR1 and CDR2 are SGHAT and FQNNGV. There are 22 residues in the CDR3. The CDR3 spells CASSLGRKLAGGPASSYNEQFF. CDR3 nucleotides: TGTGCCAGCAGCTTGGGAAGAAAACTAGCGGGAGGGCCTGCGAGCTCCTACAATGAGCAGTTCTTC.

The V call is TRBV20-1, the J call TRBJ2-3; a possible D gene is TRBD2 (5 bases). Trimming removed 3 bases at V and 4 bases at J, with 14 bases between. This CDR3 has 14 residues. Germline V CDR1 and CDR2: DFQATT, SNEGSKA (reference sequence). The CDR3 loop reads CSASLGEEADTQYF. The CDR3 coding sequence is TGCAGTGCTAGCCTCGGGGAAGAGGCAGATACGCAGTATTTT.

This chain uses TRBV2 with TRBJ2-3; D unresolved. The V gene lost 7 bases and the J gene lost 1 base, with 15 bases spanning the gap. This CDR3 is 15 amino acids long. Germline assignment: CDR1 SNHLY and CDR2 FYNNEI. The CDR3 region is CASTPSGGRTDTQYF. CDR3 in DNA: TGTGCCAGCACTCCGAGTGGCGGCCGCACAGATACGCAGTATTTT.

CDR3 sequence: CASKPSGTVQETQYF. The CDR3, as DNA: TGTGCCAGCAAGCCATCCGGGACAGTACAAGAGACCCAGTACTTC. The chain recombines TRBV6-2 or TRBV6-3 with TRBJ2-5; 7 nucleotides match TRBD1. The CDR3 is 15 amino acids. Germline-derived CDR1 and CDR2 are MNHEY and SVGEGT. Losses at the gene ends were 7 bases for V and 2 bases for J; bases not matched to a gene: 10.

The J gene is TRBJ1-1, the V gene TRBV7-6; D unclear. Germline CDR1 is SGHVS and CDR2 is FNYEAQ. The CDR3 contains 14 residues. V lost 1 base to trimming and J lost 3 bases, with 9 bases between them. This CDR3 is CASSLVSGDTEAFF. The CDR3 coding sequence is TGTGCCAGCAGCTTAGTTAGCGGGGACACTGAAGCTTTCTTT. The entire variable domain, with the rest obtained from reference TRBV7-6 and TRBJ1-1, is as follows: GAGVSQSPRYKVTKRGQDVALRCDPISGHVSLYWYRQALGQGPEFLTYFNYEAQQDKSGLPNDRFSAERPEGSISTLTIQRTEQRDSAMYRCASSLVSGDTEAFFGQGTRLTVV.

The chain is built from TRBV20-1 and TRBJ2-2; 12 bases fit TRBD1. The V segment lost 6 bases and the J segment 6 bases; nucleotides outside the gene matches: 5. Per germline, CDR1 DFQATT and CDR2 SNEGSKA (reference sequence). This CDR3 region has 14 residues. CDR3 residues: CSAGTGGASGELFF. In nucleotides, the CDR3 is TGCAGTGCAGGGACAGGGGGCGCGTCCGGGGAGCTGTTTTTT.

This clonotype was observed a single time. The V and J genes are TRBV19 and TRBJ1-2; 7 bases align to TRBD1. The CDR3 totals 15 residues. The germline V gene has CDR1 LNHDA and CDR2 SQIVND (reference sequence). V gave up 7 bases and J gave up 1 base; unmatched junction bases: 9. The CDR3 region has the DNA TGTGCCAGTACGTTAATCGGACAGGTTAACTATGGCTACACCTTC. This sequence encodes CASTLIGQVNYGYTF.

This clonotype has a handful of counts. The DNA for the CDR3 is TGTGCCACCAGTGATCTGTTCGCCCAAGAGACCCAGTACTTC. It encodes CATSDLFAQETQYF. This rearrangement joins TRBV24-1 to TRBJ2-5; D unclear. Trimming took 3 bases from V and 1 from J, leaving 8 bases between them. The CDR3 totals 14 residues. Germline V gives CDR1 KGHDR, CDR2 SFDVKD.

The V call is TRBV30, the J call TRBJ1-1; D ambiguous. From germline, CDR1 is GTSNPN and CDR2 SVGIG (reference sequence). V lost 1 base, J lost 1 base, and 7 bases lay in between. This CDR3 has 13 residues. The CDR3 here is CAWSGLRNTEAFF. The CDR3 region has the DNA TGTGCCTGGAGTGGACTACGGAACACTGAAGCTTTCTTT.

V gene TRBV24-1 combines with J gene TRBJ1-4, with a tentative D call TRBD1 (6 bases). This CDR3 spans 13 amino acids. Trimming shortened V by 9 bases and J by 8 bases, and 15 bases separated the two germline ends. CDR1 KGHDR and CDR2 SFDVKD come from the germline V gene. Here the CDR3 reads CATSDSRREKLFF. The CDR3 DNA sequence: TGTGCCACCTCGGACAGCCGGCGGGAAAAACTGTTTTTT.

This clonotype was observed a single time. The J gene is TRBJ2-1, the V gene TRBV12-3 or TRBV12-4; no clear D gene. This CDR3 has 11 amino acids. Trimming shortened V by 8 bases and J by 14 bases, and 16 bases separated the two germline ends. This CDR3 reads CASALTEKEFF. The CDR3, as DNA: TGTGCCAGCGCTTTAACTGAGAAGGAGTTCTTC.

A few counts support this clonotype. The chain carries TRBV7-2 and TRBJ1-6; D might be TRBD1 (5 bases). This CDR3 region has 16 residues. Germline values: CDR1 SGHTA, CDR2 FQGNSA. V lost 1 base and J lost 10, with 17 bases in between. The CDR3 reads CASSLERPGIRSPLHF. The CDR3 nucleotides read TGTGCCAGCAGCTTAGAACGCCCAGGGATTCGATCACCCCTCCACTTT.

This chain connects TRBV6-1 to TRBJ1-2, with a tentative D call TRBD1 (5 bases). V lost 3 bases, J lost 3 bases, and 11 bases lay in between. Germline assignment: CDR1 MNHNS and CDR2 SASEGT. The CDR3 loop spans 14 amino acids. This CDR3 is CASSELGGDYGYTF. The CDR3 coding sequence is TGTGCCAGCAGTGAGCTTGGAGGGGACTATGGCTACACCTTC.

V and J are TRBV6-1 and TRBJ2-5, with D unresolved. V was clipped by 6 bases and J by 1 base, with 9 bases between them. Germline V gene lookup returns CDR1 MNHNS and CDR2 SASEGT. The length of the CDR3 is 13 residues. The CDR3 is CASSWTSQETQYF. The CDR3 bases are TGTGCCAGCAGCTGGACCAGCCAAGAGACCCAGTACTTC.

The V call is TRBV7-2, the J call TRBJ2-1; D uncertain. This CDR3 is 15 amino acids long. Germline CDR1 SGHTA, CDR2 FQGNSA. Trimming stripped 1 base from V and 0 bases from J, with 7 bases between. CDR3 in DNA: TGTGCCAGCAGCTTAGTCAGGAGCTCCTACAATGAGCAGTTCTTC. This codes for CASSLVRSSYNEQFF.

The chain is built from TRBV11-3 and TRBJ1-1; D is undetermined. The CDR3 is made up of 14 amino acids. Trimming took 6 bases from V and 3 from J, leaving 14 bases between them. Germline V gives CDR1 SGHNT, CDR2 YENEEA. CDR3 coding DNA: TGTGCCAGCAGTCAAGCCGCCAGGTACACTGAAGCTTTCTTT. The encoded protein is CASSQAARYTEAFF.

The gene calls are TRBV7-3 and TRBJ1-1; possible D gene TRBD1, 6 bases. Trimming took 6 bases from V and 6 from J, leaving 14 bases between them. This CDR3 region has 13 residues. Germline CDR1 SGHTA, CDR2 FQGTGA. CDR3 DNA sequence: TGTGCCAGCAGACCTGACAGGCTTTCTGAAGCTTTCTTT. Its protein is CASRPDRLSEAFF.

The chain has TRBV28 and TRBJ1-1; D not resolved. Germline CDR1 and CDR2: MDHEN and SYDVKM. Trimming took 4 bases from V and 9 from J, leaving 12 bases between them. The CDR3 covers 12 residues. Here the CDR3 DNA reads TGTGCCAGCAGTTCCGGGCGACAAAAAGCTTTCTTT. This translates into CASSSGRQKAFF. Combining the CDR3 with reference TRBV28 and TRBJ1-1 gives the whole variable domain DVKVTQSSRYLVKRTGEKVFLECVQDMDHENMFWYRQDPGLGLRLIYFSYDVKMKEKGDIPEGYSVSREKKERFSLILESASTNQTSMYLCASSSGRQKAFFGQGTRLTVV.

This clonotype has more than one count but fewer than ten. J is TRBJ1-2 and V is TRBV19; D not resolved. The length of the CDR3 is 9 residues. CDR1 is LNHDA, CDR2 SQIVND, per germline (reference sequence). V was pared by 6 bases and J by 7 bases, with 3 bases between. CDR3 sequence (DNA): TGTGCCAGTAGGTGTGGCTACACCTTC. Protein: CASRCGYTF.

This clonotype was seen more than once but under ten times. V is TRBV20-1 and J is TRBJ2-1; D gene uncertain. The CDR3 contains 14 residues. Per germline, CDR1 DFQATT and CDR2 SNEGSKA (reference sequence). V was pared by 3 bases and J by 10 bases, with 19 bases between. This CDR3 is CSASNLGPRSEQFF. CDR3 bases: TGCAGTGCTAGTAATCTAGGACCCCGGAGCGAGCAGTTCTTC.

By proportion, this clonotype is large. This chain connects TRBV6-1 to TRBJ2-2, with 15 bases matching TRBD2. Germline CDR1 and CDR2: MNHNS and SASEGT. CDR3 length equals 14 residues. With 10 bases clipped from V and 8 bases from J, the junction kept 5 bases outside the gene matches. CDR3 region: CAIGGLAGGGELFF. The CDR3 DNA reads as TGTGCCATCGGGGGACTAGCGGGAGGTGGGGAGCTGTTTTTT.

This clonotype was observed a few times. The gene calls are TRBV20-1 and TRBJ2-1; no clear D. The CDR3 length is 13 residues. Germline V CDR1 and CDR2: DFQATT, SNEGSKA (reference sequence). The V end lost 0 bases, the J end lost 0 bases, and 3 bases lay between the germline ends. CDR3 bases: TGCAGTGCTAGAGAGAGCTCCTACAATGAGCAGTTCTTC. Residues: CSARESSYNEQFF.

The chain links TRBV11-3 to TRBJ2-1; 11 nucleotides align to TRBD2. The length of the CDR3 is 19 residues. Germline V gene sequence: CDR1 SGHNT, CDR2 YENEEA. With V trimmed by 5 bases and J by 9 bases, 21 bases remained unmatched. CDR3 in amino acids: CASSARPPLNSGRAGEQFF. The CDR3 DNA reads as TGTGCCAGCAGCGCGCGGCCCCCGTTGAATAGCGGGAGGGCCGGTGAGCAGTTCTTC.

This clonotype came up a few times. This chain's CDR3 is CASSLGGSGEQFF. The CDR3 nucleotides are TGTGCCAGCAGCTTAGGCGGGAGCGGGGAGCAGTTCTTC. The J gene is TRBJ2-1, the V gene TRBV7-3, with 7 bases fitting TRBD2. Germline CDR1 is SGHTA and CDR2 is FQGTGA. V trimming: 2 bases; J trimming: 10 bases; junction bases outside the gene matches: 5. CDR3 size: 13 residues.

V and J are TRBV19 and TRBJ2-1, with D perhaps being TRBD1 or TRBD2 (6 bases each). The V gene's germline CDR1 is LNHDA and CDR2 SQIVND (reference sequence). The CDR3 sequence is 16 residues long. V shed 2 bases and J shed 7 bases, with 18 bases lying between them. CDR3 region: CASSIWPGAGGNEQFF. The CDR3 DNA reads TGTGCCAGTAGTATATGGCCGGGGGCAGGAGGGAATGAGCAGTTCTTC.

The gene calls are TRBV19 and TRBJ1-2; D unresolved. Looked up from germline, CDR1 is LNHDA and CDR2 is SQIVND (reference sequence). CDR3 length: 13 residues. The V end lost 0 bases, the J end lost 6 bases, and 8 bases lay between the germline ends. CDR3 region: CASSIDWGNGYTF. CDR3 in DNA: TGTGCCAGTAGTATAGATTGGGGAAATGGCTACACCTTC.